This passage covers 10 T cell receptor beta chains from one sample sequenced in a study of shared clonotypes between healthy human individuals. TCRdb keeps only in-frame clones here, not all; method: immunoSEQ multiplex PCR. There are about 820,000 clones in the sample; almost 95% occur only once, and around 24% lies in the top ten. In the naive CD8 group, cells lacked CD45RO and were positively selected for CCR7, so terminally differentiated effector memory CD45RA+ cells were left out. The source material was naive CD8+ T cells sorted from blood. The source of these receptors is a man aged 30-40 years in good health.

CDR3 sequence reads: CSVQGRGYYEQYF. CDR3 nucleotide sequence: TGCAGCGTACAGGGTCGGGGGTACTACGAGCAGTACTTC. The chain is built from TRBV29-1 and TRBJ2-7; D might be TRBD1 or TRBD2, each matching 6 bases. Trimming pared 6 bases from V and 3 bases from J, leaving 15 bases between. Germline assignment: CDR1 SQVTM and CDR2 ANQGSEA. CDR3 size: 13 residues.

The chain combines TRBV4-1 with TRBJ2-2; a possible D gene is TRBD2 (6 bases). Between the trimmed V and J ends, which lost 1 base and 3 bases, there was a span of 9 bases. The CDR3 loop spans 15 amino acids. Germline lookup yields CDR1 MGHRA and CDR2 YSYEKL. This CDR3 reads CASSQGLAYTGELFF. As DNA, the CDR3 is TGCGCCAGCAGCCAAGGTCTAGCGTACACCGGGGAGCTGTTTTTT.

The rearrangement links TRBV27 to TRBJ2-5; the D gene is possibly TRBD2 (6 bases). This CDR3 has 16 amino acids. V lost 6 bases and J lost 1, with 18 bases in between. Germline CDR1 and CDR2: MNHEY and SMNVEV (reference sequence). The CDR3 protein is CASSPSIGGFQETQYF. The CDR3 DNA reads TGTGCCAGCAGCCCCTCGATTGGGGGGTTCCAAGAGACCCAGTACTTC.

This chain joins TRBV19 and TRBJ2-2, with 8 positions matching TRBD2. J lost 4 bases, V lost 8 bases, and 15 bases had no gene match. The CDR3 is 17 amino acids. Per the germline V gene, CDR1 is LNHDA and CDR2 is SQIVND (reference sequence). CDR3 region: CASCGGRAGDGTGELFF. CDR3 sequence (DNA): TGTGCCAGTTGTGGAGGTAGAGCGGGAGACGGCACCGGGGAGCTGTTTTTT.

The table lists this clone with a few counts. The chain carries TRBV19 and TRBJ1-5; maybe TRBD1 (5 bases). Per the germline V gene, CDR1 is LNHDA and CDR2 is SQIVND (reference sequence). This CDR3 contains 15 residues. Trimming cost V 6 bases and J 1 base, with 13 bases left between them. The CDR3 protein is CASSLNQGSNQPQHF. In nucleotides, the CDR3 is TGTGCCAGTAGCCTAAACCAGGGAAGCAATCAGCCCCAGCATTTT.

To note about this clone: Other DNA sequences of this sample code for an identical CDR3. The gene calls are TRBV20-1 and TRBJ2-7; D is possibly TRBD2 (5 bases). CDR3 length equals 11 residues. CDR1 is DFQATT, CDR2 SNEGSKA, per germline (reference sequence). Trimming shortened V by 3 bases and J by 4 bases, and 7 bases separated the two germline ends. The CDR3 DNA is TGCAGTGCTAGTGAGGGTTACGAGCAGTACTTC. It translates to CSASEGYEQYF.

The CDR3 loop is CASSLDSANTEAFF. DNA of the CDR3: TGCGCCAGCAGCTTGGATTCAGCGAACACTGAAGCTTTCTTT. The V gene is TRBV5-1, the J gene TRBJ1-1; no clear D. Germline CDR1 reads SGHRS; CDR2 reads YFSETQ. V was cut by 0 bases and J by 1 base, with 7 bases left in between. The CDR3 consists of 14 residues.

The J gene is TRBJ2-1, the V gene TRBV25-1; no reliable D call. Looked up from germline, CDR1 is MGHDK and CDR2 is SYGVNS. The V end was cut by 10 bases, the J end by 4 bases, with 11 bases between. This CDR3 is 12 amino acids long. CDR3 sequence (DNA): TGTGCCACATCGTGGGTTTACAATGAGCAGTTCTTC. It specifies CATSWVYNEQFF.

The rearrangement joins TRBV7-6 to TRBJ2-1; TRBD1 matches 10 bases. Germline CDR1 SGHVS, CDR2 FNYEAQ. The CDR3 runs to 15 residues. J gave up 3 bases and V 3 bases, and 2 bases lay outside the gene matches. In DNA, the CDR3 is TGTGCCAGCAGCTTGCGGACAGGGGGCTACAATGAGCAGTTCTTC. This sequence encodes CASSLRTGGYNEQFF.

This chain joins TRBV7-6 and TRBJ2-7; 14 bases agree with TRBD2. V lost 5 bases and J lost 5; bases outside the gene matches: 8. This CDR3 comprises 16 residues. Germline V lookup: CDR1 SGHVS, CDR2 FNYEAQ. CDR3 nucleotides: TGTGCCAGCAGCCCCAGGGGGACTAGCGGGAGTCACGAGCAGTACTTC. Residues: CASSPRGTSGSHEQYF.